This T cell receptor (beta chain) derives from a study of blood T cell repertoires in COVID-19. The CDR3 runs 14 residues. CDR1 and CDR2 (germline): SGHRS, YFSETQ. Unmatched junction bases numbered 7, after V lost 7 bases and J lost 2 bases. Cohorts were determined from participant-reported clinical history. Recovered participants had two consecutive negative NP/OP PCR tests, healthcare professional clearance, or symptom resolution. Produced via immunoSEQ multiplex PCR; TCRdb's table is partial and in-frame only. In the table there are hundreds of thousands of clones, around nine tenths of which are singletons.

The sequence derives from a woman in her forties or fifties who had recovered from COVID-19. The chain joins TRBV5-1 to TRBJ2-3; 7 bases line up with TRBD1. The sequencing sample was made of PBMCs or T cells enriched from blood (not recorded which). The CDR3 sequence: CASSTGVLTDTQYF. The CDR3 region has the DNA TGCGCCAGCTCTACAGGGGTACTCACAGATACGCAGTATTTT.